This T cell receptor (beta chain) is from a study of blood T cell repertoires in COVID-19 (dated by TCRdb to the early 2020s). As for the study more broadly: Samples covering the acute and convalescent phases of COVID-19 were provided by collaborators in the United States, Italy and Spain. Sample metadata almost always included a de-identified subject ID, COVID-19 status, age in years and sex. Where HLA class I and class II types were available, the types were taken from metadata supplied by the sample provider, not from assay-based typing. The material from the prospective study consisted of cDNA or gDNA derived from T cells, B-cell-depleted T cells, or PBMCs. The samples were drawn from the first 160 participants of the ongoing ImmuneRACE study and from 1,200 or so subjects provided by 6 global collaborators. The dataset comprised deeply sampled blood TCRbeta repertoires from subjects exposed to, actively infected with, or recovered from COVID-19. The repertoires were made available in a free public database intended to serve as a resource for research on the immune response to SARS-CoV-2. The study at large found these results: The quantity of clinical and demographic metadata differed by source and by participant and was supplied without curation.

Collaborating institutions collected whole blood in K2EDTA tubes following their own protocols. For TCRbeta analysis, collaborator samples were shipped as frozen whole blood, as isolated PBMCs, or as DNA extracted from either sample type. Of note for this clone: Its cognate antigen has yet to be identified. No base qualities exist here, and no much larger clone lies one base off it.

Trimming at the junction amounts to 3 bases on V and 6 bases on J, and the germline ends lie 12 bases apart. For CDR1 and CDR2, the germline V gene lists KGHSH and LQKENI. The CDR3 sequence holds 13 residues, the cysteine and phenylalanine included. Kept here is only the CDR3 DNA, which spans 39 bases and is read in frame from base 1. TCRbeta CDR3 regions were amplified from genomic DNA using the immunoSEQ Assay, a bias-controlled multiplex PCR. The authors processed their data as follows. Nucleated cell counts per sample were estimated from amplification of reference gene primers within the assay. To quantify the absolute abundance of each unique TCRbeta CDR3 rearrangement, sequence reads were collapsed and filtered. For each sample, productive Simpson clonality was calculated as the square root of Simpson's diversity index over productive rearrangements. TCRdb obtained this table from immuneACCESS and retained in-frame rearrangements with V and J assigned. These tables miss some clones; where compared with another copy, unresolved V genes account for less than half of the shortfall, and the remainder is unexplained. The D gene and trimming were derived from the DNA, and the V and J assignments and clone size from that table. For this sample there are some 320,000 clones; 65% to 90% appear just once. The ten most abundant clones make up around 7.2% of the sample.

Here the chain combines TRBV18 and TRBJ2-7, with TRBD2 perhaps the D gene, on 5 matching bases. Sequencing was performed on peripheral blood. The clonotype was recovered from a human donor in a cohort sampled during active COVID-19. The CDR3 region has the sequence CASSPRGELEQYF. The nucleotide sequence is given as TGTGCCAGCTCACCTCGGGGAGAGCTCGAGCAGTACTTC.